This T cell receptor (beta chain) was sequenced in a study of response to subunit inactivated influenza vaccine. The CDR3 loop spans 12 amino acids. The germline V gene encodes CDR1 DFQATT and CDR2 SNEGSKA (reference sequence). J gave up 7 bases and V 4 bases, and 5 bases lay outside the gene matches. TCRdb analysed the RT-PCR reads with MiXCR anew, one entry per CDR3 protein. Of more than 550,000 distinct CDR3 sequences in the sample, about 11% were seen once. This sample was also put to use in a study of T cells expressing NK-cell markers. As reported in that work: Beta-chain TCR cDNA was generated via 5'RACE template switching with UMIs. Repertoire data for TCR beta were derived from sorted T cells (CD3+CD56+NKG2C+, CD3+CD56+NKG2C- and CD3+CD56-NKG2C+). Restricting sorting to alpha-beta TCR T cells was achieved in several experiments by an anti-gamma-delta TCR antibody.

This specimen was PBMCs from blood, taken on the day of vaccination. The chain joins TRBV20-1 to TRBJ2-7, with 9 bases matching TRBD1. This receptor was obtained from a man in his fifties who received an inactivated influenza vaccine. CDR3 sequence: CSATDRGLEQYF. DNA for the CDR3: TGCAGTGCTACGGACAGGGGCTTGGAGCAGTACTTC.